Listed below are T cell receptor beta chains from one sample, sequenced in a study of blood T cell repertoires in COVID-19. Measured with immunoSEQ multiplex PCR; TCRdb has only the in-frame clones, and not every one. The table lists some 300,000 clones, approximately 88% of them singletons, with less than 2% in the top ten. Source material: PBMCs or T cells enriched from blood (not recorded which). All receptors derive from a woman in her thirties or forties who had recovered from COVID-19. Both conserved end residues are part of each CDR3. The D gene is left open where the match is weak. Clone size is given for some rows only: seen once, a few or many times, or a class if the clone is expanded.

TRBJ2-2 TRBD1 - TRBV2 CASSGTGAGELFF TGTGCCAGCAGTGGGACAGGAGCCGGGGAGCTGTTTTTT
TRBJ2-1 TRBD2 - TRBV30 CAWSGLAGGRALEQFF TGTGCCTGGAGTGGACTAGCGGGAGGTAGGGCTCTTGAGCAGTTCTTC
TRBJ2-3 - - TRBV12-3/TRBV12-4 CASKVRSTDTQYF TGTGCCAGCAAAGTGCGAAGCACAGATACGCAGTATTTT
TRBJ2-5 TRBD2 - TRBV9 CASSGLGEGAETQYF TGTGCCAGCAGCGGACTCGGGGAGGGCGCCGAGACCCAGTACTTC
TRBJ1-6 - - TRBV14 CASSQGSYNSPLHF TGTGCCAGCAGCCAGGGGAGCTATAATTCACCCCTCCACTTT
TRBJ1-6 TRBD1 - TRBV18 CASSRDRAGSPLHF TGTGCCAGCTCACGGGACAGGGCCGGTTCACCCCTCCACTTT
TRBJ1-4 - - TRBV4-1 CASSHTSFRGTNEKLFF TGCGCCAGCAGCCACACGTCTTTCCGGGGGACTAATGAAAAACTGTTTTTT
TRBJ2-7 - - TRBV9 CASSVRGDSGASEQYF TGTGCCAGCAGCGTCCGAGGGGACTCGGGTGCTTCCGAGCAGTACTTC
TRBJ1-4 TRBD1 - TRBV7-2 CASSFQTGEEKLFF TGTGCCAGCAGCTTTCAGACAGGGGAAGAAAAACTGTTTTTT
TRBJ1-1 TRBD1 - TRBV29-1 CNAGAGTGAEEGFF TGCAACGCTGGGGCCGGGACAGGGGCCGAAGAGGGTTTCTTT
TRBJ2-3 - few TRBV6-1 CASSEKRGGTQYF TGTGCCAGCAGTGAAAAGCGAGGGGGTACGCAGTATTTT
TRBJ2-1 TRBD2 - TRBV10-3 CAISGGTSGVGEQFF TGTGCCATCAGTGGCGGGACTAGCGGGGTGGGTGAGCAGTTCTTC
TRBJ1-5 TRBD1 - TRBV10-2 CASTPGQGLPQHF TGCGCCAGCACCCCGGGACAGGGATTGCCCCAGCATTTT
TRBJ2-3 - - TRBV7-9 CASSYGLLTDTQYF TGTGCCAGCAGCTATGGACTACTCACAGATACGCAGTATTTT
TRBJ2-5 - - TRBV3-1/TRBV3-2 CASSQGRDRGETQYF TGTGCCAGCAGCCAAGGGCGGGATCGGGGAGAGACCCAGTACTTC
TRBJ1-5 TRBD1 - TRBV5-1 CASSISGTGLQPQHF TGCGCCAGCAGCATCTCCGGGACAGGGCTTCAGCCCCAGCATTTT
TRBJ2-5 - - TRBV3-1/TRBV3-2 CASSHAPSRGQETQYF TGTGCCAGCAGCCATGCACCCTCACGGGGTCAAGAGACCCAGTACTTC
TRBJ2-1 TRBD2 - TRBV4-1 CASSRSGTSGGGNLNEQFF TGCGCCAGCAGCCGATCCGGGACTAGCGGGGGGGGTAACCTCAATGAGCAGTTCTTC
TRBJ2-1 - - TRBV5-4 CASSLSGNTYNEQFF TGTGCCAGCAGCTTGTCAGGGAATACCTACAATGAGCAGTTCTTC
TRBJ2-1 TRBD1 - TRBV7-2 CASSFDRESEQFF TGTGCCAGCAGCTTTGACAGGGAGAGTGAGCAGTTCTTC
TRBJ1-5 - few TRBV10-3 CAISASRGWEDQPQHF TGTGCCATCAGTGCCTCCCGGGGGTGGGAGGATCAGCCCCAGCATTTT
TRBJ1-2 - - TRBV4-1 CASSQGYMAGYTF TGCGCCAGCAGCCAAGGGTACATGGCTGGCTACACCTTC
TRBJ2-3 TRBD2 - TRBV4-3 CASSQDGRFQDTQYF TGCGCCAGCAGCCAAGACGGGAGGTTTCAAGATACGCAGTATTTT
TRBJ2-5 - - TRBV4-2 CASPDGAGIQETQYF TGTGCCAGCCCGGACGGGGCGGGGATACAAGAGACCCAGTACTTC
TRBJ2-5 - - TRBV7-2 CASSRLQASAETQYF TGTGCCAGCAGCCGGCTCCAAGCCTCAGCGGAGACCCAGTACTTC
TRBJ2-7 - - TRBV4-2 CASSQGIRYEQYF TGTGCCAGCAGCCAAGGGATCAGGTACGAGCAGTACTTC
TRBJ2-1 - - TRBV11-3 CASSSTRFNEQFF TGTGCCAGCAGCTCGACTAGATTTAATGAGCAGTTCTTC
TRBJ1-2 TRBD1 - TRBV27 CASSRETGVGYTF TGTGCCAGCAGTAGGGAAACAGGGGTTGGCTACACCTTC
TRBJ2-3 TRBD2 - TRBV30 CAWSSGSGGADTQYF TGTGCCTGGAGTTCTGGTTCGGGGGGGGCAGATACGCAGTATTTT
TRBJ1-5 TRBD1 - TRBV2 CASSGTGAQPQHF TGTGCCAGCAGTGGGACAGGGGCCCAGCCCCAGCATTTT
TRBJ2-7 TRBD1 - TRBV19 CASSPRDRSYEQYF TGTGCCAGTAGTCCCCGGGACAGGTCCTACGAGCAGTACTTC
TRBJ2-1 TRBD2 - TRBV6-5 CASSYSPRERYNEQFF TGTGCCAGCAGTTACTCTCCGCGGGAGCGGTACAATGAGCAGTTCTTC
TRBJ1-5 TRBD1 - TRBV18 CASSPQGAGQPQHF TGTGCCAGCTCACCCCAGGGGGCAGGTCAGCCCCAGCATTTT
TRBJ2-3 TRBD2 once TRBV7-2 CASSLGTSGRTLYPDTQYF TGTGCCAGCAGCTTAGGGACTAGCGGAAGAACCTTATACCCAGATACGCAGTATTTT
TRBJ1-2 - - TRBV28 CASSPQSGYPLYGYTF TGTGCCAGCAGTCCCCAGTCGGGGTACCCGCTCTATGGCTACACCTTC
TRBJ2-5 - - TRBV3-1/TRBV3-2 CASSPNQETQYF TGTGCCAGCAGCCCCAACCAAGAGACCCAGTACTTC
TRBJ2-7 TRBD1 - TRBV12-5 CASGYGQGREQYF TGTGCTAGTGGTTACGGACAGGGCCGCGAGCAGTACTTC
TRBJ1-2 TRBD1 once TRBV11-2 CASSRTSTGAANYGYTF TGTGCCAGCAGCCGAACTTCTACAGGGGCAGCTAACTATGGCTACACCTTC
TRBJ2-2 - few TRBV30 CAWSVRRRVSDTGELFF TGTGCCTGGAGTGTACGGCGGAGGGTCTCCGACACCGGGGAGCTGTTTTTT
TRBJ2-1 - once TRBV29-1 CSVTRYQGSYNEQFF TGCAGCGTTACGCGATACCAGGGGTCCTACAATGAGCAGTTCTTC
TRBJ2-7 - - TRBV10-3 CAISESRQGQGEQYF TGTGCCATCAGTGAGTCCCGCCAGGGGCAGGGCGAGCAGTACTTC
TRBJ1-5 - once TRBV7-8 CASSLVQNNQPQHF TGTGCCAGCAGCTTAGTACAGAATAATCAGCCCCAGCATTTT
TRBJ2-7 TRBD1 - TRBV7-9 CASSQGQGASYEQYF TGTGCCAGCAGCCAAGGACAGGGGGCGTCGTACGAGCAGTACTTC
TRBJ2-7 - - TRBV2 CASRSQGSSYEQYF TGTGCCAGCAGGTCGCAGGGGTCCTCCTACGAGCAGTACTTC
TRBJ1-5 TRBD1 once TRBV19 CASSIRDRGSRNQPQHF TGTGCCAGTAGTATAAGGGACAGGGGTTCTCGCAATCAGCCCCAGCATTTT
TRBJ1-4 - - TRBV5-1 CASSSGQFNEKLFF TGCGCCAGCAGCTCCGGACAGTTTAATGAAAAACTGTTTTTT
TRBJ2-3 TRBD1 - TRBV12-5 CASGSTGTASTDTQYF TGTGCTAGTGGCAGTACCGGGACAGCTAGCACAGATACGCAGTATTTT
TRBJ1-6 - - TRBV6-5 CASSRTGNSPLHF TGTGCCAGCAGCCGCACGGGGAATTCACCCCTCCACTTT
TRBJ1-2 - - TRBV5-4 CASSPRSAGKEYGYTF TGTGCCAGCAGCCCCCGGTCCGCAGGGAAGGAATATGGCTACACCTTC
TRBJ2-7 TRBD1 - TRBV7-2 CASSLAGTGGPYEQYF TGTGCCAGCAGCTTAGCGGGGACAGGGGGGCCCTACGAGCAGTACTTC
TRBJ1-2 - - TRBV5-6 CASSSRGQYYGYTF TGTGCCAGCAGCTCCCGAGGACAGTACTATGGCTACACCTTC
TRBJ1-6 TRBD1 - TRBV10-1 CASREGDRAFSYNSPLHF TGCGCCAGCAGGGAGGGGGACAGGGCGTTCTCCTATAATTCACCCCTCCACTTT